This T cell receptor (beta chain) was profiled in a study of blood T cell repertoires in COVID-19. Study-wide context: From the United States, Italy and Spain came samples of acute and convalescent COVID-19. Sources were T cells, B-cell-depleted T cells, or PBMCs; the material itself was cDNA or gDNA.

Germline-derived CDR1 and CDR2 are GTSNPN and SVGIG (reference sequence). With 3 bases clipped from V and 3 bases from J, the junction kept 8 bases outside the gene matches. This CDR3 is 16 amino acids long. Authors' processing steps: Estimation of nucleated cell counts relied on the amplification of reference gene primers. Clones were read by immunoSEQ multiplex PCR, and TCRdb kept only the in-frame ones, dropping some. D and trimming come from the DNA, and the V and J calls and clone size come from that table. Altogether about 260,000 clones are present, roughly 90% being singletons, with the ten largest covering about 10%.

The rearrangement uses TRBV30 and TRBJ1-3; TRBD1 aligns across 10 bases. The sequence came from a woman aged 25-40 years with COVID-19, enrolled during active disease. The sample comprised peripheral blood. Written as DNA, the CDR3 is TGTGCCTGGAGCAGGGGACAGGGGATACTTGGAAACACCATATATTTT. Translating it yields CAWSRGQGILGNTIYF.